This note documents a single T cell receptor (beta chain) sequence. Its antigen is still unknown. The sample comes from a study of cytomegalovirus exposure and HLA in healthy donors. General observations from the study: Association of 16,951 TCR beta sequences with HLA alleles was found at 0.05 false discovery rate in a later analysis. Sequencing likely generated an artifact that appeared as a cluster of highly shared sequence variants.

The PCR employed 60 Vbeta primers together with 13 Jbeta primers. Clones were sequenced by immunoSEQ multiplex PCR, and TCRdb holds only the in-frame ones, with some missing. The table lists 200,000 to 250,000 clones, approximately 70% of them singletons. The CDR3 is 16 amino acids. V lost 2 bases, J lost 1 base, and 13 bases lay in between. CDR1 SEHNR and CDR2 FQNEAQ come from the germline V gene (reference sequence). The genes are TRBV7-9 and TRBJ2-3; maybe TRBD2 (5 bases). This TCR was sampled from a man in his forties in good health and CMV-seropositive. Sequenced input: PBMCs. CDR3 nucleotides: TGTGCCAGCAGCTTAAGTGCTAGCACCGGCACAGATACGCAGTATTTT. Its protein is CASSLSASTGTDTQYF. Looking up the rest from reference TRBV7-9 and TRBJ2-3 gives the full variable domain: DTGVSQNPRHKITKRGQNVTFRCDPISEHNRLYWYRQTLGQGPEFLTYFQNEAQLEKSRLLSDRFSAERPKGSFSTLEIQRTEQGDSAMYLCASSLSASTGTDTQYFGPGTRLTVL.